Shown below are 9 T cell receptor beta chains from a single sample sequenced in a study of blood T cell repertoires in COVID-19. Sequencing was performed with immunoSEQ multiplex PCR; in TCRdb, only in-frame clones are kept and a portion is missing. In the table there are about 39,000 clones, roughly 85% of which are singletons. The material sequenced was peripheral blood. The receptors stem from a man aged 55-75 years with acute or convalescent COVID-19.

The chain has TRBV28 and TRBJ1-2; 8 bases map to TRBD1. Germline CDR1 and CDR2: MDHEN and SYDVKM. The CDR3 extends over 15 amino acids. V trimming: 5 bases; J trimming: 4 bases; junction bases outside the gene matches: 9. The DNA for the CDR3 is TGTGCCAGCAGTCCCCCCGACAGGGGTACCTATGGCTACACCTTC. Its protein is CASSPPDRGTYGYTF.

CDR3 DNA: TGTGCCAGCAGCCCCTACCGCGGGGGCACAGATACGCAGTATTTT. This sequence encodes CASSPYRGGTDTQYF. The chain combines TRBV5-6 with TRBJ2-3; a weak D match, TRBD2 (6 bases). CDR1 is SGHDT, CDR2 YYEEEE, per germline. CDR3 size: 15 residues. Trimming removed 4 bases at V and 1 base at J, with 13 bases between.

The chain recombines TRBV25-1 with TRBJ1-1; no clear D. This CDR3 region has 13 residues. V lost 4 bases and J 5 bases, leaving 11 bases between the germline ends. Looked up from germline, CDR1 is MGHDK and CDR2 is SYGVNS. CDR3 DNA: TGTGCCAGCAGTGTGACATCTGGGACTGAAGCTTTCTTT. Translation: CASSVTSGTEAFF.

The rearrangement uses TRBV29-1 and TRBJ2-7; D is perhaps TRBD1 (5 bases). Trimming removed 4 bases from V and 2 bases from J, with 12 bases in between. This CDR3 comprises 13 residues. Per germline, CDR1 SQVTM and CDR2 ANQGSEA. CDR3 DNA: TGCAGCGTTGTATTTCCAGGGACCTACGAGCAGTACTTC. Protein sequence: CSVVFPGTYEQYF.

This chain joins TRBV6-5 and TRBJ2-5, with D perhaps matching TRBD1 (6 bases). Trimming took off 6 bases at V and 3 bases at J, with 11 bases between the two ends. The CDR3 extends over 13 amino acids. Germline V gene data show CDR1 as MNHEY and CDR2 as SVGAGI. The chain's CDR3 is CASRTSGEETQYF. In DNA form, the CDR3 reads TGTGCCAGCAGAACTTCAGGGGAAGAGACCCAGTACTTC.

The chain links TRBV7-9 to TRBJ1-1; TRBD1 might be the D (5 bases). Germline-derived CDR1 and CDR2 are SEHNR and FQNEAQ (reference sequence). The CDR3 runs to 14 residues. V lost 2 bases and J 4 bases, leaving 11 bases between the germline ends. The DNA of the CDR3 is TGTGCCAGCAGCTTAAGGCAAGGGGTCACTGAAGCTTTCTTT. Its translation is CASSLRQGVTEAFF.

The rearrangement links TRBV30 to TRBJ2-6; the D gene is possibly TRBD1 (5 bases). This CDR3 is 14 amino acids long. Trimming stripped 4 bases from V and 3 bases from J, with 10 bases between. Germline values: CDR1 GTSNPN, CDR2 SVGIG (reference sequence). CDR3 loop: CAWKKGNGANVLTF. The CDR3 DNA follows: TGTGCCTGGAAGAAGGGGAATGGGGCCAACGTCCTGACTTTC.

The V call is TRBV24-1, the J call TRBJ2-1; 7 nucleotides agree with TRBD2. CDR3 length: 14 amino acids. The V gene end was trimmed by 9 bases and the J gene end by 5 bases; junction bases not matched to a gene: 9. Germline-derived CDR1 and CDR2 are KGHDR and SFDVKD. CDR3 loop: CATGREGSHNEQFF. CDR3 coding DNA: TGTGCCACCGGGAGGGAGGGGAGCCACAATGAGCAGTTCTTC.

The chain combines TRBV5-1 with TRBJ1-1; D unclear. The CDR3 has 15 residues. The V end was cut by 0 bases, the J end by 0 bases, with 9 bases between. Germline CDR1 is SGHRS and CDR2 is YFSETQ. CDR3 sequence reads: CASSLEAGMNTEAFF. The DNA for the CDR3 is TGCGCCAGCAGCTTGGAGGCAGGAATGAACACTGAAGCTTTCTTT.